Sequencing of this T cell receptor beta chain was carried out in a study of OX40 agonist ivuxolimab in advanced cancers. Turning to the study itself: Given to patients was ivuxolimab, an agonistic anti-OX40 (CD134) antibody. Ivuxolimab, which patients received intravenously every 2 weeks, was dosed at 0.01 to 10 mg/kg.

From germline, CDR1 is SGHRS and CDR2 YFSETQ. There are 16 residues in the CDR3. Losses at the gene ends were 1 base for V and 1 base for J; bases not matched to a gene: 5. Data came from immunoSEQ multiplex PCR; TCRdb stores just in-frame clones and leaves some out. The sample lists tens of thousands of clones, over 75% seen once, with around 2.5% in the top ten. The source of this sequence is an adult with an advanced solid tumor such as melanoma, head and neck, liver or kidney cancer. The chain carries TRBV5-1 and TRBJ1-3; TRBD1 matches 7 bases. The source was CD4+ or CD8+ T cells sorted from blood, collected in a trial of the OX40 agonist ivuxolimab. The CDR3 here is CASSLQGVISGNTIYF. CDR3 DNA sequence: TGCGCCAGCAGCTTGCAGGGGGTTATATCTGGAAACACCATATATTTT. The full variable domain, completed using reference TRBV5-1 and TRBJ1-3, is KAGVTQTPRYLIKTRGQQVTLSCSPISGHRSVSWYQQTPGQGLQFLFEYFSETQRNKGNFPGRFSGRQFSNSRSEMNVSTLELGDSALYLCASSLQGVISGNTIYFGEGSWLTVV.